These 7 T cell receptor beta chains were sequenced from one sample in a study of T cells in localized non-small cell lung cancer (dated by TCRdb to about 2020). Library preparation was by the immunoSEQ multiplex PCR assay. TCRdb holds this immuneACCESS table with in-frame rearrangements only. Some clones are missing; in checked studies, unresolved V genes explain under half, and the rest has no known cause. The sample includes around 3,600 clones, with approximately 25% observed a single time. The top ten clonotypes cover 7.5% to 9% of the sample. The specimen was lung tumor tissue, collected before any cancer treatment. These receptor sequences come from a woman aged 35-75 years with stage I lung adenocarcinoma.

The V gene is TRBV6-8, the J gene TRBJ1-6; D is uncertain. CDR1 is MNHGY, CDR2 SAAAGT, per germline. The CDR3 length is 15 residues. The germline V and J ends were trimmed by 0 bases and 4 bases, with 7 bases remaining between them. The CDR3 is CASSYSKQYNSPLHF. CDR3 bases: TGTGCCAGCAGTTACTCGAAACAGTATAATTCACCCCTCCACTTT.

This clone has a handful of counts. As DNA, the CDR3 is TGCGCCAGCAGCTTGGGGGTGGGCAGACAGTACGAGCAGTACTTC. This sequence encodes CASSLGVGRQYEQYF. The rearrangement uses TRBV5-1 and TRBJ2-7; a weak D match, TRBD1 (5 bases). The CDR3 runs to 15 residues. Germline CDR1 and CDR2: SGHRS and YFSETQ. Trimming shortened V by 0 bases and J by 4 bases, and 14 bases separated the two germline ends.

Within the sample, this clone is medium-sized. DNA for the CDR3: TGTGCCAGTTCCAGGGGGCCCACTGAAGCTTTCTTT. As protein: CASSRGPTEAFF. The genes are TRBV12-5 and TRBJ1-1; 8 bases fit TRBD1. The CDR3 loop spans 12 amino acids. Germline-derived CDR1 and CDR2 are LGHNT and FRNRAP.

For the CDR3, the DNA is TGTGCCAGCTCATCCCGGGACAGGCGCTTAACGTACCAAGAGACCCAGTACTTC. Its translation: CASSSRDRRLTYQETQYF. The chain combines TRBV18 with TRBJ2-5, with TRBD1 identical over 8 bases. Losses at the gene ends were 5 bases for V and 0 bases for J; bases not matched to a gene: 14. The CDR3 sequence is 18 residues long. The germline V gene has CDR1 KGHSH and CDR2 LQKENI.

This clone came up a few times. The genes are TRBV11-3 and TRBJ1-2, with no clear D. The CDR3 contains 16 residues. Germline V gene data show CDR1 as SGHNT and CDR2 as YENEEA. Trimming cost V 1 base and J 2 bases, with 14 bases left between them. CDR3 sequence: CASSLGGTPSNYGYTF. The CDR3 coding sequence is TGTGCCAGCAGCTTAGGGGGTACACCCTCCAACTATGGCTACACCTTC.

The chain combines TRBV9 with TRBJ2-1; weak D call: TRBD2 (6 bases). CDR1 SGDLS and CDR2 YYNGEE come from the germline V gene. The V gene lost 5 bases and the J gene lost 0 bases, with 12 bases spanning the gap. This CDR3 has 15 amino acids. The CDR3, as DNA: TGTGCCAGCAGTGGTATGGACTACTCCTACAATGAGCAGTTCTTC. It translates to CASSGMDYSYNEQFF.

The gene calls are TRBV7-2 and TRBJ2-3; D perhaps matches TRBD1 (6 bases). Germline V gene lookup returns CDR1 SGHTA and CDR2 FQGNSA. V was clipped by 4 bases and J by 10 bases, with 15 bases between them. This CDR3 comprises 13 residues. CDR3 amino acids: CASSSTQGFSQYF. The CDR3 DNA reads as TGTGCCAGCAGCTCAACACAGGGATTTTCGCAGTATTTT.